This T cell receptor (beta chain) derives from a study of T cells in Graves' hyperthyroidism and ophthalmopathy. This clonotype appeared many times. What it binds is not known. Researchers amplified the TCR beta CDR3 regions from RNA transcripts. Using the HTBI primer set, a first-round RT-PCR was run on the TCR CDR3. TCRdb analysed the multiplex PCR reads with MiXCR anew, one entry per CDR3 protein. The sample holds around 620,000 distinct CDR3 sequences, around 45% seen once. Study-wide points: Most clonotypes expanded in thyroid above 0.001 were likewise present in blood.

This CDR3 comprises 13 residues. In germline, CDR1 is MNHNS, CDR2 SASEGT. The V end was cut by 5 bases, the J end by 10 bases, with 17 bases between. This clonotype was obtained from an adult woman with Graves' disease, either hyperthyroidism or ophthalmopathy (not recorded which). The chain combines TRBV6-1 with TRBJ1-2; no clear D. Material: peripheral blood or thyroid tissue (not recorded which). The CDR3 protein is CASSTKVVGAYTF. CDR3 bases: TGTGCCAGCAGTACAAAGGTGGTAGGTGCCTACACCTTC.